Listed below are T cell receptor beta chains from one sample, sequenced in a study of a mutant IDH1 vaccine in newly diagnosed glioma. The antigens these receptors bind are not known. Only in-frame clones appear in the TCRdb table, and some are missing; sequencing was by immunoSEQ multiplex PCR. The repertoire holds about 43,000 clones, with roughly 80% as singletons. Sequenced material: PBMCs, taken from a glioma patient whose treatment included an IDH1 peptide vaccine. The receptor set was obtained from a young woman with glioma. Some clones in this sample may be carry-over from other donors' samples. Both conserved end residues are part of each CDR3. The D gene is left open where the match is weak. Part of the rows lack a size; the others show once, few, many or a class for expanded clones.

clone size	V gene	J gene	D gene	CDR3 DNA	CDR3 protein
.	TRBV27	TRBJ1-2	.	TGTGCCAGCAGTTTATCGGGGATTAACTATGGCTACACCTTC	CASSLSGINYGYTF
.	TRBV12-5	TRBJ2-2	.	TGTGCTAGTGGTTTGGTAGTTGGCAGCCCCACCGGGGAGCTGTTTTTT	CASGLVVGSPTGELFF
.	TRBV5-4	TRBJ1-2	TRBD1	TGTGCCAGCAGCTTACAGGGACAGGGAAACTATGGCTACACCTTC	CASSLQGQGNYGYTF
.	TRBV11-3	TRBJ2-3	TRBD2	TGTGCCAGCAGCCCCCGGGAAGCGGGAGGAGGGGCAGATACGCAGTATTTT	CASSPREAGGGADTQYF
.	TRBV19	TRBJ2-7	TRBD2	TGTGCCAGTAGTATAGGTAGGGGACTAGCGTTCGAGCAGTACTTC	CASSIGRGLAFEQYF
.	TRBV10-3	TRBJ2-7	.	TGTGCCATCAGTGACAGGGTGAGGCCCTACGAGCAGTACTTC	CAISDRVRPYEQYF
.	TRBV14	TRBJ2-1	TRBD1	TGTGCCAGCAGCCCTCACAGGGGACGATACAATGAGCAGTTCTTC	CASSPHRGRYNEQFF
.	TRBV9	TRBJ2-1	.	TGTGCCAGCAGCGGGCGGACGGTTTCGGGAAACAATGAGCAGTTCTTC	CASSGRTVSGNNEQFF
.	TRBV7-8	TRBJ2-7	TRBD2	TGTGCCAGCAGCTTGGCGGGGGGGTCCTACGAGCAGTACTTC	CASSLAGGSYEQYF
few	TRBV13	TRBJ1-3	.	TGTGCCAGCAGCTTAAACAGAAACTCTGGAAACACCATATATTTT	CASSLNRNSGNTIYF
.	TRBV15	TRBJ2-7	.	TGTGCCACCAGCAGCCCAAGCGGCGCCTACTCCTACGAGCAGTACTTC	CATSSPSGAYSYEQYF
.	TRBV6-1	TRBJ1-2	.	TGTGCCAGCAGTGAAGCTACAGGGTGGTATGGCTACACCTTC	CASSEATGWYGYTF
.	TRBV27	TRBJ2-3	TRBD2	TGTGCCAGCAGTTTAGTTGGTGGCGGGAGGGCCACCACGAAAACAGATACGCAGTATTTT	CASSLVGGGRATTKTDTQYF
.	TRBV5-6	TRBJ1-1	TRBD1	TGTGCCAGCAGCCTGACCGGGACAGGGAATTCGGAAGCTTTCTTT	CASSLTGTGNSEAFF
once	TRBV10-3	TRBJ2-3	TRBD1	TGTGCCATCAGCGTCAACAGGGGAACAGATACGCAGTATTTT	CAISVNRGTDTQYF
.	TRBV5-6	TRBJ2-7	.	TGTGCCAGCAGCTTGGAACTCTCCAGGGGTTACGAGCAGTACTTC	CASSLELSRGYEQYF
.	TRBV7-9	TRBJ2-1	.	TGTGCCAGCAGCTTACCGGGGGATGAGCAGTTCTTC	CASSLPGDEQFF
once	TRBV5-1	TRBJ1-4	.	TGCGCCAGCAGCATGGGACTGTTTAATGAAAAACTGTTTTTT	CASSMGLFNEKLFF
.	TRBV12-2	TRBJ2-6	.	TGTGCAAGTCGCTTAGTGAGTTGCAGGTCTGGGGCCAACGTCCTGACTTTC	CASRLVSCRSGANVLTF
few	TRBV2	TRBJ1-5	TRBD1	TGTGCCAGCAGTTCGGACAGGGGTGGTAATTTGTATCAGCCCCAGCATTTT	CASSSDRGGNLYQPQHF
.	TRBV5-1	TRBJ1-6	TRBD1	TGCGCCAGCAGCCGGGAGGGGGCTTATAATTCACCCCTCCACTTT	CASSREGAYNSPLHF
.	TRBV5-6	TRBJ2-3	.	TGTGCCAGCAGCTTGGATTGGCAGGGTCGAACAGATACGCAGTATTTT	CASSLDWQGRTDTQYF
once	TRBV27	TRBJ2-1	TRBD2	TGTGCCAGCAGTGTTGCTAGCGGGGGGACCTACAATGAGCAGTTCTTC	CASSVASGGTYNEQFF
.	TRBV2	TRBJ1-5	TRBD1	TGTGCCAGCAGCGCCGACAGGGTTCACAATCAGCCCCAGCATTTT	CASSADRVHNQPQHF
.	TRBV6-4	TRBJ2-3	.	TGTGCCAGCAGTGACTCGGGGGGAGAGGTGGATACGCAGTATTTT	CASSDSGGEVDTQYF
.	TRBV10-1	TRBJ2-3	.	TGCGCCAGCAGTGAGGGTAGCACAGATACGCAGTATTTT	CASSEGSTDTQYF
.	TRBV4-1	TRBJ2-3	TRBD2	TGCGCCAGCAGAAGCCAGGCTAGCGGGAGAGCAGATACGCAGTATTTT	CASRSQASGRADTQYF
.	TRBV7-3	TRBJ2-7	.	TGTGCCAGCGGGGCAGGGAATCAGCAGTACTTC	CASGAGNQQYF
.	TRBV5-1	TRBJ2-3	TRBD2	TGCGCCAGCAGCTTCATCTGGGAAGCGGGGAGCACAGATACGCAGTATTTT	CASSFIWEAGSTDTQYF
.	TRBV7-3	TRBJ1-1	TRBD1	TGTGCCAGCAGCTTAAAAGGACAGGGCACTGAAGCTTTCTTT	CASSLKGQGTEAFF